Listed here are 23 T cell receptor beta chains from one sample, sequenced in a study of shared clonotypes between healthy human individuals. Only in-frame clones appear in the TCRdb table, and some are missing; sequencing was by immunoSEQ multiplex PCR. The sample holds about 2.4 million clones, roughly 93% seen once. Specimen: naive CD4+ T cells from PBMCs. Subset defined: CD45RA+ positively selected. These TCRs come from a man in his late teens or twenties in good health. Some clones in this sample may be carry-over from other donors' samples.

The gene calls are TRBV6-1 and TRBJ2-1; 7 nucleotides match TRBD2. J was trimmed by 5 bases and V by 2 bases; bases with no gene match: 9. This CDR3 region has 16 residues. Per germline, CDR1 MNHNS and CDR2 SASEGT. CDR3 in DNA: TGTGCCAGCAGTGAATATTTGCTAGCGGTTAACAATGAGCAGTTCTTC. Translating it yields CASSEYLLAVNNEQFF.

This chain links TRBV7-3 with TRBJ2-7, with D unresolved. The CDR3 totals 14 residues. Germline lookup yields CDR1 SGHTA and CDR2 FQGTGA. The germline V and J ends were trimmed by 2 bases and 6 bases, with 14 bases remaining between them. The CDR3 protein is CASSLENAGSEQYF. CDR3 sequence (DNA): TGTGCCAGCAGCTTAGAGAATGCAGGATCCGAGCAGTACTTC.

The CDR3 region is CASSYGQGRGHEKLFF. The CDR3 region has the DNA TGTGCCAGCAGCTACGGACAGGGAAGAGGCCATGAAAAACTGTTTTTT. The genes are TRBV5-8 and TRBJ1-4, with 8 positions matching TRBD1. Looked up from germline, CDR1 is SGHTS and CDR2 is YDEGEE. J gave up 6 bases and V 3 bases, and 10 bases lay outside the gene matches. This CDR3 contains 16 residues.

The V call is TRBV30, the J call TRBJ2-5, with TRBD2 identical over 11 bases. CDR1 is GTSNPN, CDR2 SVGIG, per germline (reference sequence). Germline trimming cut 4 bases from V and 1 base from J; bases unmatched to any gene: 11. The CDR3 consists of 17 residues. As DNA, the CDR3 is TGTGCCTGGACCCTTCTTACTAGCGGGAGCCCCCAAGAGACCCAGTACTTC. Translation: CAWTLLTSGSPQETQYF. Filled out from reference TRBV30 and TRBJ2-5, the complete variable domain reads SQTIHQWPATLVQPVGSPLSLECTVEGTSNPNLYWYRQAAGRGLQLLFYSVGIGQISSEVPQNLSASRPQDRQFILSSKKLLLSDSGFYLCAWTLLTSGSPQETQYFGPGTRLLVL.

This clone was recorded once. The chain carries TRBV6-5 and TRBJ1-2; D not certain. CDR1 is MNHEY, CDR2 SVGAGI, per germline. V dropped 6 bases and J dropped 0 bases, with 14 bases sitting between them. The CDR3 sequence is 15 residues long. The CDR3 region is CASSRGPVANYGYTF. The CDR3 region has the DNA TGTGCCAGCAGCCGCGGACCCGTAGCTAACTATGGCTACACCTTC.

V and J are TRBV2 and TRBJ2-3; 10 nucleotides align to TRBD2. Germline-derived CDR1 and CDR2 are SNHLY and FYNNEI. There are 13 residues in the CDR3. V dropped 8 bases and J dropped 4; count of bases not matched to a gene: 3. The CDR3 DNA reads TGTGCCAGCCCCCTAGCGGGAGCAGATACGCAGTATTTT. Translation: CASPLAGADTQYF.

V and J are TRBV28 and TRBJ1-3; TRBD1 is a possible D gene (6 bases). From germline, CDR1 is MDHEN and CDR2 SYDVKM. This CDR3 has 14 amino acids. V was clipped by 7 bases and J by 4 bases, with 14 bases between them. This chain's CDR3 is CASTSTGSGNTIYF. The CDR3, as DNA: TGTGCCAGCACCTCGACAGGTTCAGGAAACACCATATATTTT.

Turning to this clone: Other nucleotide sequences from this sample produce the same CDR3. The CDR3 loop reads CASSPQDTGELFF. In DNA, the CDR3 is TGCGCCAGCAGCCCCCAGGACACCGGGGAGCTGTTTTTT. This sequence joins TRBV5-1 and TRBJ2-2; D unclear. V lost 4 bases to trimming and J lost 3 bases, with 7 bases between them. CDR1 and CDR2 (germline): SGHRS, YFSETQ. The CDR3 spans 13 residues.

J is TRBJ2-5 and V is TRBV5-4; maybe TRBD2 (5 bases). The CDR3 length is 14 residues. CDR1 is SGHNT and CDR2 is YYREEE in the germline V gene (reference sequence). The germline V and J ends were trimmed by 2 bases and 0 bases, with 8 bases remaining between them. CDR3 DNA: TGTGCCAGCAGCTTATCGGGGTACCAAGAGACCCAGTACTTC. Translation: CASSLSGYQETQYF.

This clone is a singleton in its sample. The V and J genes are TRBV13 and TRBJ1-2, with D possibly matching TRBD1 (5 bases). Germline V gene data show CDR1 as PRHDT and CDR2 as FYEKMQ (reference sequence). CDR3 length: 14 residues. Trimming left V 1 base short and J 4 bases short, with 10 bases between. Written as DNA, the CDR3 is TGTGCCAGCAGCTTAGTTCAGGGTGGCTATGGCTACACCTTC. Amino acids: CASSLVQGGYGYTF.

This chain joins TRBV10-1 and TRBJ2-3; no clear D gene. CDR1 and CDR2 (germline): WNHNN, SYGVQD (reference sequence). The V end was cut by 0 bases, the J end by 2 bases, with 9 bases between. This CDR3 comprises 15 residues. The CDR3 nucleotides are TGCGCCAGCAGTGAGTCGAGTGGGATCACAGATACGCAGTATTTT. Its translation is CASSESSGITDTQYF.

The sample holds a few counts of this clone. The J gene is TRBJ1-3, the V gene TRBV10-1; D gene ambiguous. Germline V gene sequence: CDR1 WNHNN, CDR2 SYGVQD (reference sequence). Trimming left V 2 bases short and J 0 bases short, with 5 bases between. The CDR3 extends over 14 amino acids. The CDR3 DNA is TGCGCCAGCAGTGAGGATCCCTCTGGAAACACCATATATTTT. The encoded protein is CASSEDPSGNTIYF.

The genes are TRBV5-4 and TRBJ2-6, with D uncertain. This CDR3 is 13 amino acids long. Trimming removed 5 bases from V and 4 bases from J, with 7 bases in between. Germline loops: CDR1 SGHNT, CDR2 YYREEE (reference sequence). CDR3 coding DNA: TGTGCCAGCAGTATCAAGGGGGCCAACGTCCTGACTTTC. This encodes CASSIKGANVLTF.

This rearrangement joins TRBV6-5 to TRBJ1-4; TRBD1 is a possible D gene (5 bases). The CDR3 runs 14 residues. Per germline, CDR1 MNHEY and CDR2 SVGAGI. V was shortened by 0 bases and J by 14 bases, with 16 bases between the two germline ends. In DNA form, the CDR3 reads TGTGCCAGCAGTTACTCGAATATAGGAGAGGGGCTGTTTTTT. Translated, it gives CASSYSNIGEGLFF.

The chain couples TRBV6-9 to TRBJ1-5; no clear D gene. The CDR3 has 13 residues. V was cut by 0 bases and J by 10 bases, with 10 bases left in between. Germline V gene lookup returns CDR1 MNHGY and CDR2 SVAAGI. The CDR3 coding sequence is TGTGCCAGCAGTTATTCGGGCCCTGGACCCCAGCATTTT. It yields the protein CASSYSGPGPQHF.

V gene TRBV23-1 combines with J gene TRBJ1-3; no clear D. TRBV23-1 is recorded as an ORF, its role being uncertain. The CDR3 is 16 residues long. V dropped 11 bases and J dropped 0 bases, with 20 bases sitting between them. Written as DNA, the CDR3 is TGCGCCCTCCACGTGAGTAGCCGGGCCTCTGGAAACACCATATATTTT. It specifies CALHVSSRASGNTIYF.

The chain couples TRBV7-2 to TRBJ1-4, with TRBD1 as a possible D gene (6 bases). In germline, CDR1 is SGHTA, CDR2 FQGNSA. There are 15 residues in the CDR3. Trimming took off 2 bases at V and 6 bases at J, with 13 bases between the two ends. CDR3 loop: CASSLSRTVDEKLFF. As DNA, the CDR3 is TGTGCCAGCAGCTTAAGTCGGACAGTGGATGAAAAACTGTTTTTT. Full variable domain (outside the CDR3, taken from reference TRBV7-2 and TRBJ1-4): GAGVSQSPSNKVTEKGKDVELRCDPISGHTALYWYRQSLGQGLEFLIYFQGNSAPDKSGLPSDRFSAERTGGSVSTLTIQRTQQEDSAVYLCASSLSRTVDEKLFFGSGTQLSVL.

The chain links TRBV29-1 to TRBJ2-7; 8 bases line up with TRBD2. This CDR3 spans 14 amino acids. Trimming took 4 bases from V and 0 from J; bases not matched to a gene: 5. The germline gives CDR1 SQVTM, CDR2 ANQGSEA. The CDR3 spells CSVARLANSYEQYF. The CDR3 nucleotides are TGCAGCGTTGCTCGACTAGCGAACTCCTACGAGCAGTACTTC.

This clone was observed a single time. The V call is TRBV28, the J call TRBJ2-7; the D gene is possibly TRBD1 (5 bases). The V and J ends lost 6 bases and 1 base respectively, with 16 bases between them. The CDR3 spans 15 residues. Germline CDR1 and CDR2: MDHEN and SYDVKM. In DNA, the CDR3 is TGTGCCAGCAGACAGGACCCGAGCACTTCCTACGAGCAGTACTTC. Translation: CASRQDPSTSYEQYF.

This chain joins TRBV28 and TRBJ2-6; D call uncertain. The CDR3 runs 12 residues. Germline V CDR1 and CDR2: MDHEN, SYDVKM. The V and J ends lost 10 bases and 1 base respectively, with 5 bases between them. The CDR3 nucleotides read TGTGCCATCGGTTCTGGGGCCAACGTCCTGACTTTC. Its translation: CAIGSGANVLTF.

The J gene is TRBJ2-5, the V gene TRBV19; 8 bases map to TRBD1. The CDR3 runs to 18 residues. The J segment lost 1 base and the V segment lost 2 bases, leaving 12 bases of the junction unmatched. Germline loops: CDR1 LNHDA, CDR2 SQIVND (reference sequence). This CDR3 is CASSINSGTGYIQETQYF. In nucleotides, the CDR3 is TGTGCCAGTAGTATAAATTCCGGGACAGGTTATATCCAAGAGACCCAGTACTTC.

V gene TRBV5-6 combines with J gene TRBJ1-2; D is unresolved. The germline gives CDR1 SGHDT, CDR2 YYEEEE. The V and J ends lost 0 bases and 2 bases respectively, with 11 bases between them. This CDR3 region has 15 residues. The CDR3 sequence: CASSLVGSVNYGYTF. The CDR3 DNA is TGTGCCAGCAGCTTGGTGGGCAGCGTAAACTATGGCTACACCTTC. The variable domain in full, completed from reference TRBV5-6 and TRBJ1-2, reads DAGVTQSPTHLIKTRGQQVTLRCSPKSGHDTVSWYQQALGQGPQFIFQYYEEEERQRGNFPDRFSGHQFPNYSSELNVNALLLGDSALYLCASSLVGSVNYGYTFGSGTRLTVV.

This clone was seen just once. The chain's CDR3 is CASSGGQGEEAFF. CDR3 bases: TGTGCCAGCAGCGGGGGACAGGGTGAGGAAGCTTTCTTT. The rearrangement links TRBV5-4 to TRBJ1-1; 9 positions agree with TRBD1. Germline V gives CDR1 SGHNT, CDR2 YYREEE (reference sequence). The CDR3 covers 13 residues. With 4 bases clipped from V and 8 bases from J, the junction kept 6 bases outside the gene matches.